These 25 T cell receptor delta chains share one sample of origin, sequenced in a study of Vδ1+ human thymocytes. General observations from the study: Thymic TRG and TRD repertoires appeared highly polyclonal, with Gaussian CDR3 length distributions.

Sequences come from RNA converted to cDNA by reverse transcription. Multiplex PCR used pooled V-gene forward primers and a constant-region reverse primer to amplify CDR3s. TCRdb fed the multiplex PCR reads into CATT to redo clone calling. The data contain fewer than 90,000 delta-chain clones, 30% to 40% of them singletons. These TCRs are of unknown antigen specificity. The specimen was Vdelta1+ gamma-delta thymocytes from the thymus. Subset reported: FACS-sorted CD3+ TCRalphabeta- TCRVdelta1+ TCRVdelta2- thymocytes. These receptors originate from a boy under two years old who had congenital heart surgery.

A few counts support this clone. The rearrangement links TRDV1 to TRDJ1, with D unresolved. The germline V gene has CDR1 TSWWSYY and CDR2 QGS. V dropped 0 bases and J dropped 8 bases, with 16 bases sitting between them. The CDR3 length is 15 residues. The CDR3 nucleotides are TGTGCTCTTGGGGAACTAGTTATTCCCGCGGGGAAACTCATCTTT. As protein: CALGELVIPAGKLIF.

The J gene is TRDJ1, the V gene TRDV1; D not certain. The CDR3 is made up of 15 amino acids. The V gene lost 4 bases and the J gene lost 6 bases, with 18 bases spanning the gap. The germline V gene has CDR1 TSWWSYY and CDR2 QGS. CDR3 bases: TGTGCTCTTGGGGTAAACTACGGGGCAGTCTATAAACTCATCTTT. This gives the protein CALGVNYGAVYKLIF.

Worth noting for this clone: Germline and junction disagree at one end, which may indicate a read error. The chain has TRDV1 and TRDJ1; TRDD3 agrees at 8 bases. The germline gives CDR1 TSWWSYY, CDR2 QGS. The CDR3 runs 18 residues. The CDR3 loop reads CALGDSCNWGGNTDKLIF. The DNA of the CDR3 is TGCGCTCTTGGGGACTCCTGCAACTGGGGGGGAAACACCGATAAACTCATCTTT.

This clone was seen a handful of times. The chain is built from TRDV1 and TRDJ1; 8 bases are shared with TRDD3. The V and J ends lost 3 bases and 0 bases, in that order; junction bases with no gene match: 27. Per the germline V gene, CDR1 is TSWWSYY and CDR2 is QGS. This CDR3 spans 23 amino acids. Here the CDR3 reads CALGDTSLDRGATGGPNTDKLIF. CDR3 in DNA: TGTGCTCTTGGGGATACCTCTCTGGACCGTGGGGCTACTGGGGGTCCAAACACCGATAAACTCATCTTT.

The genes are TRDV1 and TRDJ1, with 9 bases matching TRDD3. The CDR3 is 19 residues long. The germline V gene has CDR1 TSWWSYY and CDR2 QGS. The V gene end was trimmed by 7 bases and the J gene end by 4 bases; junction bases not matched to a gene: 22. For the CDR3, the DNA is TGTGCTCTTGTATCCCCATTACTGGGGGAAAATCAAAAGGGCGATAAACTCATCTTT. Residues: CALVSPLLGENQKGDKLIF.

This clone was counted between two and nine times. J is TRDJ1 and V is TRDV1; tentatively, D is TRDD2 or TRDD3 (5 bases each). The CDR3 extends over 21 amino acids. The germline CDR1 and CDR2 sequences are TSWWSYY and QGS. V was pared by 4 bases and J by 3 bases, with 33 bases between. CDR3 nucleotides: TGTGCTCTTGGGGTTCCTCGCTACTGGCAGCGTCTCAACTCCTCTCCCGATAAACTCATCTTT. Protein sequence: CALGVPRYWQRLNSSPDKLIF.

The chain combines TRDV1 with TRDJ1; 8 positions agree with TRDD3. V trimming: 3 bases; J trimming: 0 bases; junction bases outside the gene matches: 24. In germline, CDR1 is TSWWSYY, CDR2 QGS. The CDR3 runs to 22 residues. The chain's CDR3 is CALGERPFRGGSNFGYTDKLIF. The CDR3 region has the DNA TGTGCTCTTGGGGAGCGACCGTTCCGTGGGGGATCCAATTTTGGGTACACCGATAAACTCATCTTT.

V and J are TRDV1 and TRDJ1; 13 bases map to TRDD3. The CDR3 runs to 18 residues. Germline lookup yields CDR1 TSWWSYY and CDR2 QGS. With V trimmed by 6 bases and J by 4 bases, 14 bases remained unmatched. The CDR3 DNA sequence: TGTGCTCTTGGCGTACCACGTACTGGGGGATACGGTAACGATAAACTCATCTTT. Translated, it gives CALGVPRTGGYGNDKLIF.

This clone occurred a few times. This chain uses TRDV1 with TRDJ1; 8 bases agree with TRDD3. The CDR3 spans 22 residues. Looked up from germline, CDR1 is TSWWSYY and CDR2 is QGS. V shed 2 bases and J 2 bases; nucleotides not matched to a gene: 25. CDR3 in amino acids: CALGEGPRNLQTGDTTTDKLIF. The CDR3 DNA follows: TGTGCTCTTGGGGAAGGGCCTCGTAACCTACAAACTGGGGATACTACGACCGATAAACTCATCTTT.

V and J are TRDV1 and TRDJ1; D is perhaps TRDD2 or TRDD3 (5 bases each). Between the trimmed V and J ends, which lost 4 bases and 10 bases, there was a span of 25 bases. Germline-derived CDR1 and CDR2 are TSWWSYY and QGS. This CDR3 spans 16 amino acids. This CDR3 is CALGVNPYRPLGGLIF. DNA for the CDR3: TGTGCTCTTGGGGTCAACCCCTACCGCCCCCTCGGGGGACTCATCTTT.

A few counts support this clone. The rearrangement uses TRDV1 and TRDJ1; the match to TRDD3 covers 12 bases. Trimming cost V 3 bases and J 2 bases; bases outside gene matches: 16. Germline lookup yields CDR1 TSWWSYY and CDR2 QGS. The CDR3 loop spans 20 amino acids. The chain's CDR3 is CALGDLLFANWGIQTDKLIF. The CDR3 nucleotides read TGTGCTCTTGGGGACCTCCTTTTTGCTAACTGGGGGATACAGACCGATAAACTCATCTTT.

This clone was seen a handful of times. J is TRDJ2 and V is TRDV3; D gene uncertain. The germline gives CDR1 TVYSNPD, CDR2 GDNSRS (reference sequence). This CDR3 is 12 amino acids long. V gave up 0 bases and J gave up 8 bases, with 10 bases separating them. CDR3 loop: CAFRIQHAQLFF. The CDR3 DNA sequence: TGTGCCTTTAGAATCCAGCACGCACAACTCTTCTTT.

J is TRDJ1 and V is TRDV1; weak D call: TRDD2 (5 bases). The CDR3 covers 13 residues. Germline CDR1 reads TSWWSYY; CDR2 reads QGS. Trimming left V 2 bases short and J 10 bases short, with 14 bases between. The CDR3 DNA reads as TGTGCTCTTGGGGAAGGGTCCTATTCAAGACTCATCTTT. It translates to CALGEGSYSRLIF.

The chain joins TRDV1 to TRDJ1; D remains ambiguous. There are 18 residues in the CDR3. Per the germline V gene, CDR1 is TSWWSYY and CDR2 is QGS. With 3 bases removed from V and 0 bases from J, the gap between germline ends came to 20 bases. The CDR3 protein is CALGDILERMGYTDKLIF. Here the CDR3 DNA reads TGTGCTCTTGGGGATATCTTAGAAAGGATGGGCTACACCGATAAACTCATCTTT.

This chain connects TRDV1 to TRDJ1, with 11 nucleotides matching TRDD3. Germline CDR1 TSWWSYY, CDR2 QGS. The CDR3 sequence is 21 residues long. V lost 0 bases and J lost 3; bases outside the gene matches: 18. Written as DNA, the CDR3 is TGTGCTCTTGGGGAACTATCCTCCTGGGGGATACCCGGTGGTTTTGCCGATAAACTCATCTTT. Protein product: CALGELSSWGIPGGFADKLIF.

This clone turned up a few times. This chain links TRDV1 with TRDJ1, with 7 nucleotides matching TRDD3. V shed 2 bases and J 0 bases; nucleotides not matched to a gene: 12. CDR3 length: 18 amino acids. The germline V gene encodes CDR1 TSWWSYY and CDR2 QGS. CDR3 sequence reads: CALGEVPDWGSYTDKLIF. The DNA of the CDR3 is TGTGCTCTTGGGGAAGTTCCAGACTGGGGATCGTACACCGATAAACTCATCTTT.

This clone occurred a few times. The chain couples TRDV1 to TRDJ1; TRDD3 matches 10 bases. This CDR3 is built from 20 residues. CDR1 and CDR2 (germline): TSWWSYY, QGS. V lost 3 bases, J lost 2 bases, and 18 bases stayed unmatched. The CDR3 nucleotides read TGTGCTCTTGGGGATCCTTGGGGCTCTACTGGGGGATTCTCAACCGATAAACTCATCTTT. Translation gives CALGDPWGSTGGFSTDKLIF.

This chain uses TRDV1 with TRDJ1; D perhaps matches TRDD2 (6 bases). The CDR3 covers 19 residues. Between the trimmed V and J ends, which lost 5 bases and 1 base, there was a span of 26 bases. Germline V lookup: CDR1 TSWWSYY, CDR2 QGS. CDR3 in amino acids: CALGQFLTFTDSPTDKLIF. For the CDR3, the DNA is TGTGCTCTTGGGCAGTTCCTAACCTTTACTGACAGCCCCACCGATAAACTCATCTTT.

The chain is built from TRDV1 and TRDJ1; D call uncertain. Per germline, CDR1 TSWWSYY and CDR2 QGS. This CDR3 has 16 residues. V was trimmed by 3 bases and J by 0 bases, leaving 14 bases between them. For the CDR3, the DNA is TGTGCTCTTGGGGAGTGCCGTGGCCGCAACACCGATAAACTCATCTTT. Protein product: CALGECRGRNTDKLIF.

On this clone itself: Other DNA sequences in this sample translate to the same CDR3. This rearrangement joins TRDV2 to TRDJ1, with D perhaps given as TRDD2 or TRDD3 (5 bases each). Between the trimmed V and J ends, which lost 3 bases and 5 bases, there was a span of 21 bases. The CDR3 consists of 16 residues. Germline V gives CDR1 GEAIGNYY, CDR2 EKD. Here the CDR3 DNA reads TGTGCCTGTGACTCATGGTCCTATGGGGAACCGGATAAACTCATCTTT. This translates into CACDSWSYGEPDKLIF.

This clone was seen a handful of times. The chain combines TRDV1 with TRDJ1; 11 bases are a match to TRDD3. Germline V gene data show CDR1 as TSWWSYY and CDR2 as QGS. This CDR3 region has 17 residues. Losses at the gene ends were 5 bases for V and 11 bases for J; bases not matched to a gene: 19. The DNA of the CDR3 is TGTGCTCTTGGGTTACCTTCACCCCAGTACTGGGGGATAGGGCTCATCTTT. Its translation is CALGLPSPQYWGIGLIF.

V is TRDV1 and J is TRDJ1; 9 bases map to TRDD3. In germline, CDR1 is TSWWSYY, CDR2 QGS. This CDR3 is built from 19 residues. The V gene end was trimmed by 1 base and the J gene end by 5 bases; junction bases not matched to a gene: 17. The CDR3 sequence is CALGERSLGGIQEGDKLIF. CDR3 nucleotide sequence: TGTGCTCTTGGGGAACGGTCTCTCGGGGGGATACAAGAAGGGGATAAACTCATCTTT.

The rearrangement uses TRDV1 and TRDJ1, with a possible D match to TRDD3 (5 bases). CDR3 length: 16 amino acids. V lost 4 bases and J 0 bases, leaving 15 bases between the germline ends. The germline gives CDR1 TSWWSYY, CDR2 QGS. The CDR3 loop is CALGVQGVQYTDKLIF. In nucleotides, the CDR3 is TGTGCTCTTGGGGTCCAGGGGGTTCAGTACACCGATAAACTCATCTTT.

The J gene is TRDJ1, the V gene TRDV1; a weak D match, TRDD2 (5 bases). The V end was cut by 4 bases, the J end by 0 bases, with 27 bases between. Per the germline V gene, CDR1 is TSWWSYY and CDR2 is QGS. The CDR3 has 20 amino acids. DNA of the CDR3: TGTGCTCTTGGGGGAGGGTTTCCTGCGTATGTGACTATAGACACCGATAAACTCATCTTT. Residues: CALGGGFPAYVTIDTDKLIF.

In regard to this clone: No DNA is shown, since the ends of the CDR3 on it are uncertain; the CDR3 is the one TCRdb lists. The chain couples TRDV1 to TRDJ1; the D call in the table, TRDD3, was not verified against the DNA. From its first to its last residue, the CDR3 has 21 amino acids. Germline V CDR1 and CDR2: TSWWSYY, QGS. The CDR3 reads CALGELRTYCTTAQLTDKLIF.